This TCR beta chain came from a study of blood T cell repertoires in COVID-19. Study overall: Sites in the United States, Italy and Spain provided acute and convalescent COVID-19 samples. In each case, the material was cDNA or gDNA derived from T cells, B-cell-depleted T cells, or PBMCs.

Trimming took 6 bases from V and 5 from J; bases not matched to a gene: 15. Germline values: CDR1 SGHTS, CDR2 YDEGEE. The CDR3 contains 18 residues. In the authors' workflow: Amplifying reference gene primers gave estimates of nucleated cell counts. Method: immunoSEQ multiplex PCR; TCRdb's copy keeps in-frame clones and lacks some. V, J and clone size are those of that table, while D and trimming were read from the DNA. The profile shows just over 150,000 clones, about four fifths of them singletons. Input material: peripheral blood. This clonotype originated in a man in his 60s with acute or convalescent COVID-19. This chain uses TRBV5-8 with TRBJ2-5, with 14 bases fitting TRBD2. This chain's CDR3 is CASTPALGTSGSKETQYF. The DNA for the CDR3 is TGTGCCAGCACCCCAGCGCTCGGGACTAGCGGGAGTAAGGAGACCCAGTACTTC.